One and the same sample provided the 8 T cell receptor beta chains below, sequenced in a study of vaccination effects on CD4 cells after COVID-19. For these TCRs, the target antigens are not known. TCRdb's table, derived via immunoSEQ multiplex PCR, lists solely in-frame clones and lacks some. The sample lists about 35,000 clones; roughly 78% were seen once. Prior to sequencing, the ViraFEST assay stimulated PBMC with viral peptide pools, which expanded the antigen-specific CD4+ T cells. Scientists isolated CD4+ T cells after a roughly 10-day culture period ended. The participants, recipients of two vaccine doses, got either BNT162b2 or mRNA-1273. The source was CD4+ T cells from PBMCs cultured with HCoV-NL63 spike peptides, collected after COVID-19 vaccination. These receptors originate from a human donor who received a COVID-19 vaccine. Some clones in this sample may be carry-over from other donors' samples.

The chain carries TRBV28 and TRBJ1-6, with a possible D match to TRBD1 (5 bases). Germline V gene data show CDR1 as MDHEN and CDR2 as SYDVKM. The CDR3 runs 14 residues. V lost 7 bases to trimming and J lost 8 bases, with 15 bases between them. The CDR3 reads CASNPGTGYSPLHF. The CDR3 DNA reads as TGTGCCAGCAATCCCGGGACGGGCTATTCACCCCTCCACTTT.

The chain links TRBV24-1 to TRBJ2-5; 7 bases map to TRBD1. This CDR3 contains 15 residues. V gave up 6 bases and J gave up 5 bases; unmatched junction bases: 11. CDR1 and CDR2 (germline): KGHDR, SFDVKD. The chain's CDR3 is CATSYTGANGETQYF. The CDR3 nucleotides read TGTGCCACCAGTTACACAGGGGCCAACGGGGAGACCCAGTACTTC.

The chain employs TRBV7-3 and TRBJ1-2, with a weak D call TRBD1 (5 bases). There are 13 residues in the CDR3. Germline-derived CDR1 and CDR2 are SGHTA and FQGTGA. V lost 5 bases, J lost 1 base, and 8 bases lay in between. The CDR3 sequence is CASSPQGNYGYTF. The CDR3 bases are TGTGCCAGCAGCCCGCAGGGTAACTATGGCTACACCTTC.

The chain joins TRBV7-2 to TRBJ1-2; D is unclear. The germline V gene encodes CDR1 SGHTA and CDR2 FQGNSA. V shed 1 base and J shed 4 bases, with 10 bases lying between them. CDR3 size: 14 residues. The CDR3 nucleotides are TGTGCCAGCAGCTTAGGCGGTCAGTCCTATGGCTACACCTTC. This encodes CASSLGGQSYGYTF.

This chain joins TRBV18 and TRBJ1-2, with 12 nucleotides matching TRBD1. The V and J ends lost 1 base and 6 bases, in that order; junction bases with no gene match: 6. Germline V gives CDR1 KGHSH, CDR2 LQKENI. The CDR3 contains 16 residues. CDR3 bases: TGTGCCAGCTCACCACTCGGGACAGGGGGCACGAATGGCTACACCTTC. Protein product: CASSPLGTGGTNGYTF.

This clone was observed a few times. The chain uses TRBV28 and TRBJ1-5; D call uncertain. The germline V gene encodes CDR1 MDHEN and CDR2 SYDVKM. The CDR3 has 14 residues. V shed 5 bases and J shed 3 bases, with 11 bases lying between them. CDR3 bases: TGTGCCAGCAGTCCCGGACGGTTCAATCAGCCCCAGCATTTT. This encodes CASSPGRFNQPQHF.

The chain carries TRBV30 and TRBJ1-6, with D unclear. V dropped 7 bases and J dropped 9 bases, with 19 bases sitting between them. The length of the CDR3 is 14 residues. Germline V gene data show CDR1 as GTSNPN and CDR2 as SVGIG (reference sequence). The CDR3 DNA reads as TGTGCCTTGGGCCGGAGAGATACATTTTCACCCCTCCACTTT. This codes for CALGRRDTFSPLHF.

The chain has TRBV27 and TRBJ1-1, with D perhaps TRBD1 (5 bases). The CDR3 length is 13 residues. Germline assignment: CDR1 MNHEY and CDR2 SMNVEV (reference sequence). The germline V and J ends were trimmed by 3 bases and 5 bases, with 10 bases remaining between them. CDR3 loop: CASSFMEGTEAFF. The CDR3, as DNA: TGTGCCAGCAGTTTCATGGAGGGGACTGAAGCTTTCTTT.